This TCR beta chain was captured by sequencing in a study of radiotherapy plus CTLA-4 blockade in lung cancer. V was trimmed by 0 bases and J by 7 bases, leaving 7 bases between them. The CDR3 runs to 13 residues. Germline-derived CDR1 and CDR2 are SGDLS and YYNGEE. Of note for this clone: Antigen unknown.

Regarding the study as a whole: In blood, TCR clones derived from the tumor expanded after radiotherapy plus ipilimumab.

The table came from immunoSEQ multiplex PCR; TCRdb's copy has only in-frame clones and leaves some out. The table lists more than 100,000 clones, 85% to 90% of them singletons. This rearrangement joins TRBV9 to TRBJ2-2; D uncertain. The sequence was collected from a human donor with non-small cell lung cancer that progressed on radiotherapy plus ipilimumab. The input for sequencing was peripheral blood, taken from a patient treated with radiotherapy plus ipilimumab. CDR3 sequence (DNA): TGTGCCAGCAGCGTAGGAAGTAGCGGGGAGCTGTTTTTT. This gives the protein CASSVGSSGELFF.